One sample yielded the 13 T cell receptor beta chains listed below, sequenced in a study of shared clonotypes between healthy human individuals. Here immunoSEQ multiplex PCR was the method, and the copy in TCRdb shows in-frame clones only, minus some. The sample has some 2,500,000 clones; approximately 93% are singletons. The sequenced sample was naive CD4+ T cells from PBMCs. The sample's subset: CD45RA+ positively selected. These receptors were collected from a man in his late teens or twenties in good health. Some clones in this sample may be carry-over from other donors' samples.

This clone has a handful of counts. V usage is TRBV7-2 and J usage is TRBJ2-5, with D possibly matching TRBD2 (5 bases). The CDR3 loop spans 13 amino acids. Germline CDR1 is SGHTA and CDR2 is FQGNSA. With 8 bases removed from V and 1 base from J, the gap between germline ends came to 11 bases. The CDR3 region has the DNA TGTGCCAGCCTTGATAGCGTCCAAGAGACCCAGTACTTC. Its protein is CASLDSVQETQYF.

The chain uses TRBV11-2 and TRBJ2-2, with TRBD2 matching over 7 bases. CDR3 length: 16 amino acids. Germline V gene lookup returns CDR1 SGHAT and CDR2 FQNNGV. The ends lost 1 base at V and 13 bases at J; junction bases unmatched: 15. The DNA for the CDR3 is TGTGCCAGCAGCTTAGTCCGTGGGGGGGACTCCCTGGGGCTGTTTTTT. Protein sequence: CASSLVRGGDSLGLFF.

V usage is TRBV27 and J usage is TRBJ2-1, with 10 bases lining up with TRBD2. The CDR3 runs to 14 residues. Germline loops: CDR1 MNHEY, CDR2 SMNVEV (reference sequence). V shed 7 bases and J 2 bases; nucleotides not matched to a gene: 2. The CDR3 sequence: CASTAGGPYNEQFF. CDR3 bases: TGTGCCAGCACAGCGGGAGGGCCCTACAATGAGCAGTTCTTC.

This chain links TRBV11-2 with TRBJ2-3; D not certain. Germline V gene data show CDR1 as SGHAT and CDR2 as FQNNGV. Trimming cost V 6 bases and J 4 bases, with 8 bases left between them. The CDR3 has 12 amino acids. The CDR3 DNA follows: TGTGCCAGCAGACGCGAAGCAGATACGCAGTATTTT. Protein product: CASRREADTQYF.

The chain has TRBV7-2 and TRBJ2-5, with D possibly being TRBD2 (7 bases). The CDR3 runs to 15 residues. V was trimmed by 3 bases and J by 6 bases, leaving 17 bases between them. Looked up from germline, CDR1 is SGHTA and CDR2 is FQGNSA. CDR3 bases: TGTGCCAGCAGCTTGGAGGGGAGGGGGAGGAAGACCCAGTACTTC. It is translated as CASSLEGRGRKTQYF.

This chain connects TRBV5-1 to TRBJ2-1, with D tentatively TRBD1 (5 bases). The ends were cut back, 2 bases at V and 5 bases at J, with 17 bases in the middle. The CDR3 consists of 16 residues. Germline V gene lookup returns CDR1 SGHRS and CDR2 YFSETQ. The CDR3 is CASSLFSTATHNEQFF. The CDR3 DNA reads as TGCGCCAGCAGCTTATTCTCGACAGCGACTCACAATGAGCAGTTCTTC. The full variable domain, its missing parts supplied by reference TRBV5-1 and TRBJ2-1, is KAGVTQTPRYLIKTRGQQVTLSCSPISGHRSVSWYQQTPGQGLQFLFEYFSETQRNKGNFPGRFSGRQFSNSRSEMNVSTLELGDSALYLCASSLFSTATHNEQFFGPGTRLTVL.

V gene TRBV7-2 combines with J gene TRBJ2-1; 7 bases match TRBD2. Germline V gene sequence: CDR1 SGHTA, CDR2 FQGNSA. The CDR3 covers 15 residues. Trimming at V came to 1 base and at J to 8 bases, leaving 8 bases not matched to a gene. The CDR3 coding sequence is TGTGCCAGCAGCTTAGAGGGAGGGTCTTGGGATGAGCAGTTCTTC. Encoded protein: CASSLEGGSWDEQFF.

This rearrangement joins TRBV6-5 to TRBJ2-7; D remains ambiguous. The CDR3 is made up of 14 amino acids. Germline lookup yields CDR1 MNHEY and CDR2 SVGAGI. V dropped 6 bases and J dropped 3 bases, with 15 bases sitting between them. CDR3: CASSKRPRIYEQYF. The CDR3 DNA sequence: TGTGCCAGCAGCAAAAGGCCCAGGATCTACGAGCAGTACTTC.

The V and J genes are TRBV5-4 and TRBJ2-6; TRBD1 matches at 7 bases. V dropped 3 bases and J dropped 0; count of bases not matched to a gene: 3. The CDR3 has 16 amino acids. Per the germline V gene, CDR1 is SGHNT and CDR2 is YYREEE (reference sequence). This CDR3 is CASSSGTASGANVLTF. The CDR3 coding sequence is TGTGCCAGCAGCTCCGGGACAGCCTCTGGGGCCAACGTCCTGACTTTC.

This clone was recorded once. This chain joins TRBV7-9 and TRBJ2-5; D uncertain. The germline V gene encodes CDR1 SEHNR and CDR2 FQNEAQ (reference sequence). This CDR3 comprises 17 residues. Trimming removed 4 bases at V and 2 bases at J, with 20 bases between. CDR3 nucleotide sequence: TGTGCCAGCAGCTCTTTTCGTTGGGATGAGATACAAGAGACCCAGTACTTC. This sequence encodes CASSSFRWDEIQETQYF.

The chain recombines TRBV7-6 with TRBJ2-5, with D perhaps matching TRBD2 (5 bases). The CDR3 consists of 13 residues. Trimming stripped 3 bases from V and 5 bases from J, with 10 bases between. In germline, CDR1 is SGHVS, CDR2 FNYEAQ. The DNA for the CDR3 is TGTGCCAGCAGCTTCCGGGGAAGCGAGACCCAGTACTTC. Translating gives CASSFRGSETQYF. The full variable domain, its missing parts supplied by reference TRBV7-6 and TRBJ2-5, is GAGVSQSPRYKVTKRGQDVALRCDPISGHVSLYWYRQALGQGPEFLTYFNYEAQQDKSGLPNDRFSAERPEGSISTLTIQRTEQRDSAMYRCASSFRGSETQYFGPGTRLLVL.

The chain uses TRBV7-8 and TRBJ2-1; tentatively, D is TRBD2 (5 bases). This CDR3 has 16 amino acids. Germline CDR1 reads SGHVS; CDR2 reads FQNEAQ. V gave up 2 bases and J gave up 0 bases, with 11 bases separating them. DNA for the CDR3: TGTGCCAGCAGCTTAAGGGCTGGGAGCTCCTACAATGAGCAGTTCTTC. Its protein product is CASSLRAGSSYNEQFF.

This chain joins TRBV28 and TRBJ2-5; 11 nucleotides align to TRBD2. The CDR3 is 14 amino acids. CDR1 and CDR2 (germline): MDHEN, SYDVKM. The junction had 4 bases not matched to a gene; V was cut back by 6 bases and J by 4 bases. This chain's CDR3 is CASSHGLAGETQYF. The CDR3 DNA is TGTGCCAGCAGCCACGGACTAGCGGGAGAGACCCAGTACTTC.